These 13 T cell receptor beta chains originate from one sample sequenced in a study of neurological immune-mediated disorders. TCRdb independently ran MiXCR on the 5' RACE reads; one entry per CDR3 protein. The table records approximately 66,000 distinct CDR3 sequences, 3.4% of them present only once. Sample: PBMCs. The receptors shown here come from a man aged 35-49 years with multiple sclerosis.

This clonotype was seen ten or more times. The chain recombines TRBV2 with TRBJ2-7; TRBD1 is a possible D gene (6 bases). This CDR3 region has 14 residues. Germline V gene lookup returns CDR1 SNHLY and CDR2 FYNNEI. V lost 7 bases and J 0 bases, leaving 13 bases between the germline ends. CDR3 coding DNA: TGTGCCAGCACCAGGGGAATCCCCTCCTACGAGCAGTACTTC. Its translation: CASTRGIPSYEQYF.

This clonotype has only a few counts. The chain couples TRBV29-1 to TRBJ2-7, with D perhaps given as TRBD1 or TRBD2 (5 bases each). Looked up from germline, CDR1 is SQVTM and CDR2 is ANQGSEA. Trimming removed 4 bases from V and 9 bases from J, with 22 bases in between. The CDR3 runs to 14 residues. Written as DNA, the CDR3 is TGCAGCGTTGCTCGGGACGGGACCTCCTCAGCGCAGTACTTC. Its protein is CSVARDGTSSAQYF.

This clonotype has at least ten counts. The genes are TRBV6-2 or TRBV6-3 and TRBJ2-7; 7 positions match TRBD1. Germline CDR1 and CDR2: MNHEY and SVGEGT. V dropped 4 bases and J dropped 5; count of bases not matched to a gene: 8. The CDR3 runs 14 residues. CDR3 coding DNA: TGTGCCAGCAGTTCCATCCTGACAGGGAACGAGCAGTACTTC. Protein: CASSSILTGNEQYF.

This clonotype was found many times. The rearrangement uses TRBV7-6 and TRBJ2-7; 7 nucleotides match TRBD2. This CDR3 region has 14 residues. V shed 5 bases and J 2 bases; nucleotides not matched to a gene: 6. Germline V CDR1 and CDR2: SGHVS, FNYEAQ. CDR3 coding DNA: TGTGCCAGCAGCCCCGGGGGGAGCCCCTACGAGCAGTACTTC. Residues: CASSPGGSPYEQYF.

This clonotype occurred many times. The CDR3 sequence: CASSSAPRGGNEKLFF. In DNA, the CDR3 is TGCGCCAGCAGCAGCGCCCCCCGCGGAGGCAATGAAAAACTGTTTTTT. The gene calls are TRBV5-1 and TRBJ1-4, with unresolved D. The CDR3 spans 16 residues. Trimming left V 4 bases short and J 5 bases short, with 18 bases between. The germline CDR1 and CDR2 sequences are SGHRS and YFSETQ.

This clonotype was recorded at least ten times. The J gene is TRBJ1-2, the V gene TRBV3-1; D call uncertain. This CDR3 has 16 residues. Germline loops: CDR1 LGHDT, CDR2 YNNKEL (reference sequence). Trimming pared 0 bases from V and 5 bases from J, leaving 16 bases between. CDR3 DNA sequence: TGTGCCAGCAGCCAAGATCGGGCAGGCGGGTTTTATGGCTACACCTTC. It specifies CASSQDRAGGFYGYTF. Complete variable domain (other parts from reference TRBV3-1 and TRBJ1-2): DTAVSQTPKYLVTQMGNDKSIKCEQNLGHDTMYWYKQDSKKFLKIMFSYNNKELIINETVPNRFSPKSPDKAHLNLHINSLELGDSAVYFCASSQDRAGGFYGYTFGSGTRLTVV.

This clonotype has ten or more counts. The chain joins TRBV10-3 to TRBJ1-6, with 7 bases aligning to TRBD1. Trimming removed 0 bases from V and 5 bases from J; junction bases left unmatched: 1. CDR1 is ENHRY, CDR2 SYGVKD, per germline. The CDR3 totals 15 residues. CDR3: CAISESGQNNSPLHF. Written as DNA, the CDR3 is TGTGCCATCAGTGAGTCGGGACAGAATAATTCACCCCTCCACTTT.

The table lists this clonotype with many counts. CDR3 residues: CAISESRAEAEAFF. CDR3 sequence (DNA): TGTGCCATCAGTGAGTCAAGGGCGGAGGCTGAAGCTTTCTTT. The rearrangement uses TRBV10-3 and TRBJ1-1, with unresolved D. The CDR3 has 14 amino acids. V was clipped by 0 bases and J by 6 bases, with 11 bases between them. Germline CDR1 and CDR2: ENHRY and SYGVKD.

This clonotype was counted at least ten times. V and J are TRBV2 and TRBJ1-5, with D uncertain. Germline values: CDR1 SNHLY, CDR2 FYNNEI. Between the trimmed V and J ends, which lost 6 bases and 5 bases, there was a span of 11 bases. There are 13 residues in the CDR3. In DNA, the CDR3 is TGTGCCAGCAGGAAGGAGGGCGATCAGCCCCAGCATTTT. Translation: CASRKEGDQPQHF.

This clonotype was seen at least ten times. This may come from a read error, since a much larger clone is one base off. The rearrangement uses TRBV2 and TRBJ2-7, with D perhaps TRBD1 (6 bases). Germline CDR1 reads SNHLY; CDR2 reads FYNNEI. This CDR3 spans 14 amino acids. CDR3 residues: CASKAGASSYEKYF. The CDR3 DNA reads TGTGCCAGCAAGGCAGGGGCCAGCTCCTACGAGAAGTACTTC.

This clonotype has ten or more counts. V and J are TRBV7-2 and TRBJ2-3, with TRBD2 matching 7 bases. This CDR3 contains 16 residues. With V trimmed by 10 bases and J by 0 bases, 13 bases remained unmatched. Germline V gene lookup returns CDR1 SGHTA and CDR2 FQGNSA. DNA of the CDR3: TGTGCCACCTCCGTGCGGGGGTTCCTTAGCACAGATACGCAGTATTTT. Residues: CATSVRGFLSTDTQYF.

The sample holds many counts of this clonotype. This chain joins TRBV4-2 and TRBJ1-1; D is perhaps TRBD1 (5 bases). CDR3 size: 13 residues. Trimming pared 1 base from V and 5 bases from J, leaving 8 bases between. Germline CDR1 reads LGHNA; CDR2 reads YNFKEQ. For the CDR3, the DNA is TGTGCCAGCAGCCAAGCCCCAGGGACTGAAGCTTTCTTT. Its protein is CASSQAPGTEAFF.

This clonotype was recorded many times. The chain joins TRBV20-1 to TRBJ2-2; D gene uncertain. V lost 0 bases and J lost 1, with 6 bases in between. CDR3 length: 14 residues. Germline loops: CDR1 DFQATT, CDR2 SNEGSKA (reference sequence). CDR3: CSARDYLNTGELFF. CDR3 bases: TGCAGTGCTAGAGATTACCTGAACACCGGGGAGCTGTTTTTT.